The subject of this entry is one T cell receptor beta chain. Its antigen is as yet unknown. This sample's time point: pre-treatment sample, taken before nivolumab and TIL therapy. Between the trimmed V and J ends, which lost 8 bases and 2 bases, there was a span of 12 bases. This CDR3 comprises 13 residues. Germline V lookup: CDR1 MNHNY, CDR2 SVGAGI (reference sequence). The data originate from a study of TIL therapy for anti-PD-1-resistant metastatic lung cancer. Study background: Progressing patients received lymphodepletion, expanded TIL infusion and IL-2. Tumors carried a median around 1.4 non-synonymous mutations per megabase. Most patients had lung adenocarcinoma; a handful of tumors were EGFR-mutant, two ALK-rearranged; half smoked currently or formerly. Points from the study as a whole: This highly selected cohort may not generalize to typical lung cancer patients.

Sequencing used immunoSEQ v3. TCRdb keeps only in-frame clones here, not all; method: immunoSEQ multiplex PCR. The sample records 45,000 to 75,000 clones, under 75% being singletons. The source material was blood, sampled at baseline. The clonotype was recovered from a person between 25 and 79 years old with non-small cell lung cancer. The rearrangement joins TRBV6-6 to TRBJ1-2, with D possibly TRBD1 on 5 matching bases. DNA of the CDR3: TGTGCCAGCCAGGGAAGGGCGAACTATGGCTACACCTTC. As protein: CASQGRANYGYTF.